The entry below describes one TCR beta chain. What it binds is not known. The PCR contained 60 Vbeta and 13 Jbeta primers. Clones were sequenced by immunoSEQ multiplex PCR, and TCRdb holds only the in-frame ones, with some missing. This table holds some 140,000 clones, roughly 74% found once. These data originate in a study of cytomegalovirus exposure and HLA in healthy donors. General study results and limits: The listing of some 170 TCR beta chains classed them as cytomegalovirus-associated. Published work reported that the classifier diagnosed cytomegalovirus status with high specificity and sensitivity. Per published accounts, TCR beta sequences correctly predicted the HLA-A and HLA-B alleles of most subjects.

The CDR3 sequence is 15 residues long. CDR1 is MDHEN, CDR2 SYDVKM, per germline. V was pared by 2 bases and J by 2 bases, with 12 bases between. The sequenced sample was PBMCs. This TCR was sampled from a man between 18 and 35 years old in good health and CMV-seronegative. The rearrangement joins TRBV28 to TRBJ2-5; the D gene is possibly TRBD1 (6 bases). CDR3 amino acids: CASSLPGTNQETQYF. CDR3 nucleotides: TGTGCCAGCAGTTTACCCGGGACAAATCAAGAGACCCAGTACTTC.